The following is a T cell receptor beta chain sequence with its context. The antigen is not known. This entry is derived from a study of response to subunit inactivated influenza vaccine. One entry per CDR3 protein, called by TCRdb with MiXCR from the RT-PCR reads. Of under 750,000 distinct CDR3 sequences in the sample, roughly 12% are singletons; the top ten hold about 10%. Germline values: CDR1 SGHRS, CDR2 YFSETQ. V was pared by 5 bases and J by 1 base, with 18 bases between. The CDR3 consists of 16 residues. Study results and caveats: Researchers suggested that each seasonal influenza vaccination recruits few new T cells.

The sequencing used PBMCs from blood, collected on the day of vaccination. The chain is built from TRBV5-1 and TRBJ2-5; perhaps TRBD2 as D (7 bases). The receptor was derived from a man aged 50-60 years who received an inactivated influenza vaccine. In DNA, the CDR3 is TGCGCCAGCAGGGCCTCGGGGGGCCTTCGCCAAGAGACCCAGTACTTC. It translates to CASRASGGLRQETQYF.